This TCR beta chain is drawn from a study of regulatory T cells in long-lasting Graves disease. Sample time point: newly diagnosed GD, antithyroid drugs for less than 3 months. Isolated PBMC RNA provided the starting material for the TCR library. This clonotype was picked up a small number of times. Relying on iRepertoire HTBI primers and Arm-PCR of CDR3 regions, the team built TCR beta libraries. Via MiXCR, TCRdb re-called the multiplex PCR reads, giving one row per CDR3 protein. Seen here are around 450,000 distinct CDR3 sequences, approximately 15% observed once, and the top ten hold over 15%. The same data also contributed to another study, on T cells in Graves' hyperthyroidism and ophthalmopathy. From that paper: Most thyroid clonotypes expanded above 0.001 were also detected in blood.

Sequencing was performed on peripheral blood mononuclear cells (PBMCs), taken at new diagnosis, from a patient treated with antithyroid drugs. This receptor was obtained from a woman in her 30s with Graves disease.

The CDR3 bases are TGTGCCTGGAGAAAGGCTCTAGCGGGAGCAGATACGCAGTATTTT. This sequence encodes CAWRKALAGADTQYF. The rearrangement joins TRBV30 to TRBJ2-3; TRBD2 matches at 10 bases. Germline V gives CDR1 GTSNPN, CDR2 SVGIG (reference sequence). V shed 3 bases, J shed 4 bases, and the junction held 7 bases outside the gene matches. The CDR3 has 15 amino acids.